The 31 T cell receptor beta chains below come from one sample, sequenced in a study of blood T cell repertoires in COVID-19. Profiling relied on immunoSEQ multiplex PCR, and the TCRdb table lists in-frame clones only, not all of them. The sample includes about 120,000 clones, roughly 79% seen only once; the top ten take about 10%. Sequencing used peripheral blood. Receptors originate from a human donor in a cohort sampled during active COVID-19.

V is TRBV6-6 and J is TRBJ1-1; D ambiguous. CDR3 length equals 11 residues. Germline CDR1 is MNHNY and CDR2 is SVGAGI (reference sequence). V was trimmed by 7 bases and J by 3 bases, leaving 6 bases between them. The CDR3 DNA follows: TGTGCCAGCAATTCCGACACTGAAGCTTTCTTT. Translation: CASNSDTEAFF.

The chain carries TRBV9 and TRBJ2-5; 8 positions match TRBD2. CDR1 and CDR2 (germline): SGDLS, YYNGEE. The CDR3 consists of 15 residues. V was pared by 2 bases and J by 5 bases, with 8 bases of the junction left unmatched. The CDR3 sequence: CASSVGSGVTETQYF. CDR3 nucleotides: TGTGCCAGCAGCGTTGGTAGCGGGGTCACGGAGACCCAGTACTTC.

The CDR3 coding sequence is TGTGCCAGCAGCTTACTAGCGGGGGGCCAAGAGACCCAGTACTTC. Translating gives CASSLLAGGQETQYF. The V and J genes are TRBV7-3 and TRBJ2-5; TRBD2 matches 11 bases. Germline V gene lookup returns CDR1 SGHTA and CDR2 FQGTGA. V dropped 2 bases and J dropped 1; count of bases not matched to a gene: 0. This CDR3 is built from 15 residues.

The chain couples TRBV7-8 to TRBJ2-3; weak D call: TRBD2 (5 bases). Trimming pared 1 base from V and 0 bases from J, leaving 11 bases between. There are 16 residues in the CDR3. The germline CDR1 and CDR2 sequences are SGHVS and FQNEAQ. The DNA of the CDR3 is TGTGCCAGCAGCTTAGAGGCAGCGGCTAGCACAGATACGCAGTATTTT. This encodes CASSLEAAASTDTQYF.

The chain couples TRBV25-1 to TRBJ1-4; 10 positions agree with TRBD1. Germline V CDR1 and CDR2: MGHDK, SYGVNS. The CDR3 runs to 15 residues. V lost 3 bases to trimming and J lost 6 bases; unmatched junction nucleotides: 4. The CDR3 DNA reads as TGTGCCAGCAGTGATCAGACAGGGGGCGATGAAAAACTGTTTTTT. It yields the protein CASSDQTGGDEKLFF. Filled out from reference TRBV25-1 and TRBJ1-4, the complete variable domain reads EADIYQTPRYLVIGTGKKITLECSQTMGHDKMYWYQQDPGMELHLIHYSYGVNSTEKGDLSSESTVSRIRTEHFPLTLESARPSHTSQYLCASSDQTGGDEKLFFGSGTQLSVL.

The rearrangement uses TRBV14 and TRBJ2-1; TRBD2 agrees at 7 bases. V was clipped by 8 bases and J by 3 bases; unmatched bases: 13. Germline V gene lookup returns CDR1 SGHDN and CDR2 FVKESK. The CDR3 is made up of 16 amino acids. The CDR3, as DNA: TGTGCCAGCTTCCCGGGGAGACTAGCCATCTACAATGAGCAGTTCTTC. Protein: CASFPGRLAIYNEQFF.

The genes are TRBV7-9 and TRBJ1-6, with D possibly TRBD1 on 5 matching bases. CDR3 length: 13 residues. Germline-derived CDR1 and CDR2 are SEHNR and FQNEAQ (reference sequence). Trimming took off 5 bases at V and 6 bases at J, with 8 bases between the two ends. In DNA, the CDR3 is TGTGCCAGCAGCCCAGGGCTTAATTCACCCCTCCACTTT. Translation gives CASSPGLNSPLHF.

V and J are TRBV4-3 and TRBJ1-1, with 7 bases lining up with TRBD1. The CDR3 contains 16 residues. CDR1 is LGHNA and CDR2 is YSLEER in the germline V gene. Losses at the gene ends were 5 bases for V and 1 base for J; bases not matched to a gene: 10. CDR3 sequence: CASSKQADRKNTEAFF. The CDR3 nucleotides read TGCGCCAGCAGCAAACAGGCGGACAGGAAGAACACTGAAGCTTTCTTT.

This clone appeared a few times. J is TRBJ1-1 and V is TRBV6-4, with D uncertain. V lost 2 bases, J lost 1 base, and 8 bases lay in between. The germline CDR1 and CDR2 sequences are MRHNA and SNTAGT. The CDR3 extends over 14 amino acids. The CDR3 DNA reads as TGTGCCAGCAGTGACAATTCCCGGAACACTGAAGCTTTCTTT. This sequence encodes CASSDNSRNTEAFF.

The rearrangement uses TRBV5-8 and TRBJ1-5; 8 nucleotides match TRBD1. From germline, CDR1 is SGHTS and CDR2 YDEGEE. Trimming took 4 bases from V and 2 from J; bases not matched to a gene: 5. The CDR3 is 15 amino acids. The CDR3 bases are TGTGCCAGCAGCCTCGGACAGGGCGGCAATCAGCCCCAGCATTTT. Its protein is CASSLGQGGNQPQHF.

This clone was detected only once. The chain combines TRBV30 with TRBJ2-6; 10 bases fit TRBD1. This CDR3 region has 17 residues. The V gene end was trimmed by 1 base and the J gene end by 2 bases; junction bases not matched to a gene: 5. The germline CDR1 and CDR2 sequences are GTSNPN and SVGIG (reference sequence). The CDR3 is CAWSAGTGVTGANVLTF. CDR3 nucleotide sequence: TGTGCCTGGAGTGCTGGGACAGGGGTTACTGGGGCCAACGTCCTGACTTTC.

This chain links TRBV28 with TRBJ1-2; weak D call: TRBD1 (6 bases). The CDR3 extends over 13 amino acids. CDR1 is MDHEN and CDR2 is SYDVKM in the germline V gene. V was trimmed by 5 bases and J by 8 bases, leaving 15 bases between them. CDR3 nucleotide sequence: TGTGCCAGCAGTAGTGGACAGCGCGGAGGCTACACCTTC. Its translation: CASSSGQRGGYTF.

The count of this clone is one. CDR3 protein: CASSLEQPGAPLHF. The CDR3 DNA reads TGCGCCAGCAGCTTGGAGCAGCCAGGCGCACCCCTCCACTTT. The chain carries TRBV5-1 and TRBJ1-6; D uncertain. Trimming pared 0 bases from V and 11 bases from J, leaving 12 bases between. Germline lookup yields CDR1 SGHRS and CDR2 YFSETQ. The CDR3 loop spans 14 amino acids.

This clone was detected a few times. The chain has TRBV2 and TRBJ2-7, with TRBD2 matching 10 bases. The CDR3 loop spans 14 amino acids. CDR1 SNHLY and CDR2 FYNNEI come from the germline V gene. Trimming cost V 7 bases and J 2 bases; bases outside gene matches: 5. The CDR3: CASTLAGEPYEQYF. DNA of the CDR3: TGTGCCAGCACCCTAGCGGGAGAGCCCTACGAGCAGTACTTC.

The rearrangement uses TRBV4-3 and TRBJ2-7; D is unresolved. The CDR3 is made up of 13 amino acids. Germline CDR1 reads LGHNA; CDR2 reads YSLEER. Trimming pared 9 bases from V and 2 bases from J, leaving 14 bases between. The CDR3 DNA reads as TGCGCCAGTCGTACGAGTTACCCCTACGAGCAGTACTTC. The encoded protein is CASRTSYPYEQYF.

CDR3 coding DNA: TGTGCCTGGAGCCAAACCGGGACTTCCCTTTTCACCCTCCACTTT. Amino acid sequence: CAWSQTGTSLFTLHF. J is TRBJ1-6 and V is TRBV30; a possible D gene is TRBD1 (5 bases). V gave up 3 bases and J gave up 14 bases, with 23 bases separating them. The length of the CDR3 is 15 residues. Germline V CDR1 and CDR2: GTSNPN, SVGIG (reference sequence).

The V gene is TRBV5-4, the J gene TRBJ1-1, with D possibly matching TRBD1 (5 bases). Germline V gene sequence: CDR1 SGHNT, CDR2 YYREEE (reference sequence). This CDR3 has 18 amino acids. V dropped 4 bases and J dropped 4 bases, with 26 bases sitting between them. The CDR3 reads CASSPNTAGTGRSTEAFF. CDR3 DNA: TGTGCCAGCAGCCCAAACACAGCGGGGACCGGCCGGAGCACTGAAGCTTTCTTT.

The chain carries TRBV24-1 and TRBJ1-5; TRBD1 might be the D (6 bases). Between the trimmed V and J ends, which lost 3 bases and 5 bases, there was a span of 10 bases. Looked up from germline, CDR1 is KGHDR and CDR2 is SFDVKD. This CDR3 is 14 amino acids long. The CDR3 DNA follows: TGTGCCACCAGTGATACGTCAGGGGATCAGCCCCAGCATTTT. Translated: CATSDTSGDQPQHF.

The chain couples TRBV7-9 to TRBJ1-3, with a weak D call TRBD1 (6 bases). The length of the CDR3 is 15 residues. CDR1 is SEHNR and CDR2 is FQNEAQ in the germline V gene (reference sequence). Trimming removed 4 bases from V and 7 bases from J, with 17 bases in between. CDR3 coding DNA: TGTGCCAGCAGCTCACAGGCGCAGGGGTGGAACACCATATATTTT. Encoded protein: CASSSQAQGWNTIYF.

The chain links TRBV6-2 or TRBV6-3 to TRBJ1-5, with D possibly being TRBD1 (5 bases). Germline CDR1 reads MNHEY; CDR2 reads SVGEGT. Trimming shortened V by 6 bases and J by 0 bases, and 9 bases separated the two germline ends. CDR3 length equals 14 residues. The CDR3 loop reads CASSIRDSNQPQHF. In DNA, the CDR3 is TGTGCCAGCAGCATCAGGGATAGCAATCAGCCCCAGCATTTT.

This clone showed up just a few times. The chain combines TRBV2 with TRBJ1-2; no clear D gene. The ends were cut back, 5 bases at V and 4 bases at J, with 11 bases in the middle. The germline V gene has CDR1 SNHLY and CDR2 FYNNEI. The CDR3 covers 13 residues. The CDR3 DNA is TGTGCCAGCAGTCCCACGTCGGTCTATGGCTACACCTTC. This translates into CASSPTSVYGYTF.

The chain uses TRBV4-3 and TRBJ2-7, with 13 bases identical to TRBD2. Germline CDR1 reads LGHNA; CDR2 reads YSLEER. This CDR3 has 15 residues. Unmatched junction bases numbered 4, after V lost 3 bases and J lost 5 bases. The CDR3 protein is CASSQALAGGNEQYF. The DNA of the CDR3 is TGCGCCAGCAGCCAGGCACTAGCGGGAGGGAACGAGCAGTACTTC.

Only one count was recorded for this clone. The chain uses TRBV6-2 or TRBV6-3 and TRBJ2-2; 13 nucleotides match TRBD2. Trimming at V came to 4 bases and at J to 9 bases, leaving 17 bases not matched to a gene. Germline CDR1 is MNHEY and CDR2 is SVGEGT. The CDR3 runs 19 residues. The CDR3 is CASSSPGLAGFLSARELFF. Here the CDR3 DNA reads TGTGCCAGCAGTTCCCCGGGACTAGCGGGATTCCTATCGGCCAGGGAGCTGTTTTTT.

The chain employs TRBV7-9 and TRBJ2-6; 10 bases are a match to TRBD1. From germline, CDR1 is SEHNR and CDR2 FQNEAQ (reference sequence). V shed 5 bases, J shed 2 bases, and the junction held 15 bases outside the gene matches. This CDR3 contains 20 residues. CDR3 DNA sequence: TGTGCCAGCAGCAACCGTAGAGGGGACAGGGGCGTCGCTGGGGCCAACGTCCTGACTTTC. Protein sequence: CASSNRRGDRGVAGANVLTF. Drawing the rest from reference TRBV7-9 and TRBJ2-6, the complete variable domain is DTGVSQNPRHKITKRGQNVTFRCDPISEHNRLYWYRQTLGQGPEFLTYFQNEAQLEKSRLLSDRFSAERPKGSFSTLEIQRTEQGDSAMYLCASSNRRGDRGVAGANVLTFGAGSRLTVL.

The genes are TRBV10-3 and TRBJ2-3, with D possibly TRBD1 on 6 matching bases. Germline assignment: CDR1 ENHRY and CDR2 SYGVKD. The CDR3 loop spans 13 amino acids. The V gene lost 5 bases and the J gene lost 2 bases, with 8 bases spanning the gap. The CDR3 region has the DNA TGTGCCATCAGTCCAGGGGACACAGATACGCAGTATTTT. This codes for CAISPGDTDTQYF.

The J gene is TRBJ2-3, the V gene TRBV27; a weak D match, TRBD2 (7 bases). The V end lost 7 bases, the J end lost 4 bases, and 15 bases lay between the germline ends. The CDR3 sequence is 14 residues long. Germline assignment: CDR1 MNHEY and CDR2 SMNVEV (reference sequence). The CDR3 nucleotides read TGTGCCAGCAAGAGGGGGGGGGCCGCAGATACGCAGTATTTT. It codes for CASKRGGAADTQYF.

The CDR3 loop reads CASSSPTGPITGELFF. The CDR3 DNA reads TGTGCCAGCAGCAGCCCGACAGGACCAATCACCGGGGAGCTGTTTTTT. The chain employs TRBV7-7 and TRBJ2-2; possible D gene TRBD1, 6 bases. The germline gives CDR1 SSHAT, CDR2 FNYEAQ (reference sequence). The length of the CDR3 is 16 residues. Trimming pared 5 bases from V and 4 bases from J, leaving 17 bases between. Full variable domain (rest looked up from reference TRBV7-7 and TRBJ2-2): GAGVSQSPRYKVTKRGQDVTLRCDPISSHATLYWYQQALGQGPEFLTYFNYEAQPDKSGLPSDRFSAERPEGSISTLTIQRTEQRDSAMYRCASSSPTGPITGELFFGEGSRLTVL.

CDR3 sequence: CASSLGAGRYNEQFF. The CDR3 DNA reads as TGTGCCAGCAGCTTAGGGGCGGGAAGATACAATGAGCAGTTCTTC. This chain joins TRBV11-2 and TRBJ2-1; D may be TRBD2 (6 bases). This CDR3 region has 15 residues. Per the germline V gene, CDR1 is SGHAT and CDR2 is FQNNGV. V was cut by 1 base and J by 4 bases, with 11 bases left in between.

In regard to this clone: Other DNA sequences in this sample translate to the same CDR3. This rearrangement joins TRBV29-1 to TRBJ1-2; D gene ambiguous. Germline loops: CDR1 SQVTM, CDR2 ANQGSEA. This CDR3 has 12 residues. The germline V and J ends were trimmed by 6 bases and 3 bases, with 11 bases remaining between them. For the CDR3, the DNA is TGCAGCGTAGAAAGAGAGGACTATGGCTACACCTTC. Amino acids: CSVEREDYGYTF.

V and J are TRBV5-8 and TRBJ1-5; D possibly corresponds to TRBD1 (5 bases). Per germline, CDR1 SGHTS and CDR2 YDEGEE. V was trimmed by 5 bases and J by 7 bases, leaving 13 bases between them. CDR3 length: 13 residues. CDR3 residues: CASSTYGGQPQHF. The CDR3 coding sequence is TGTGCCAGCAGTACTTACGGGGGGCAGCCCCAGCATTTT.

V usage is TRBV5-1 and J usage is TRBJ2-3; D unresolved. The V end lost 0 bases, the J end lost 1 base, and 12 bases lay between the germline ends. Per germline, CDR1 SGHRS and CDR2 YFSETQ. The CDR3 covers 16 residues. The CDR3 DNA is TGCGCCAGCAGCTTGGGCCAGGTCGGCGGCACAGATACGCAGTATTTT. Protein: CASSLGQVGGTDTQYF.